The rows below give T cell receptor beta chains drawn from one sample of a study of T cell responses to AZD1222 COVID-19 vaccine. The repertoire was sequenced with immunoSEQ multiplex PCR; TCRdb's copy has only in-frame clones and lacks some. The sample contains 150,000 to 200,000 clones, around 86% of which appear only once. The source was peripheral blood, collected on day 0 of MenACWY control vaccination. These receptor sequences come from an adult in good health. The CDR3 runs from the conserved cysteine through the conserved F or W. A D gene is named only where the DNA matches it firmly. A row's size may be missing; if present it is once, few, many or a size class.

v_gene	abundance	j_gene	d_gene	CDR3aa	CDR3nt
TRBV5-4	.	TRBJ1-2	.	CASSLAASLGRVGYTF	TGTGCCAGCAGCTTGGCCGCCTCACTGGGGAGAGTCGGCTACACCTTC
TRBV7-6	.	TRBJ2-5	TRBD2	CASSATSGRGGIQETQYF	TGTGCCAGCAGCGCGACTAGCGGGAGGGGGGGAATCCAAGAGACCCAGTACTTC
TRBV6-5	.	TRBJ2-7	.	CATQLGLSSYEQYF	TGTGCCACCCAACTAGGGCTGAGCTCCTACGAGCAGTACTTC
TRBV15	.	TRBJ1-5	TRBD1	CATSRDFDRGRNQPQHF	TGTGCCACCAGCAGAGATTTCGACAGGGGCCGGAATCAGCCCCAGCATTTT
TRBV6-2/TRBV6-3	.	TRBJ1-1	.	CASSYSKGGLNTEAFF	TGTGCCAGCAGTTACTCGAAAGGCGGACTGAACACTGAAGCTTTCTTT
TRBV21-1	once	TRBJ2-7	.	CASSSPVGDYYYEQYF	TGTGCCAGCAGCTCACCCGTCGGGGACTACTACTACGAGCAGTACTTC
TRBV21-1	.	TRBJ1-1	.	CASNEDRVNTEAFF	TGTGCCAGCAATGAGGACCGAGTGAACACTGAAGCTTTCTTT
TRBV7-2	once	TRBJ1-6	.	CASSLRVASRVNSPLHF	TGTGCCAGCAGCTTAAGGGTGGCCTCCAGGGTGAATTCACCCCTCCACTTT
TRBV3-1/TRBV3-2	few	TRBJ2-7	TRBD2	CASSQGVSGRAYEQYF	TGTGCCAGCAGCCAAGGTGTGAGCGGGAGGGCCTACGAGCAGTACTTC
TRBV28	.	TRBJ2-5	TRBD1	CAGGTGEETQYF	TGTGCCGGAGGGACAGGGGAAGAGACCCAGTACTTC
TRBV3-1/TRBV3-2	.	TRBJ1-1	.	CASSKGGLTEAFF	TGTGCCAGCAGCAAAGGGGGTTTGACTGAAGCTTTCTTT
TRBV19	.	TRBJ1-3	.	CASRLSSGNTIYF	TGTGCCAGTAGACTGAGCTCTGGAAACACCATATATTTT
TRBV5-1	.	TRBJ2-1	.	CASSAESYNEQFF	TGCGCCAGCAGCGCAGAGTCCTACAATGAGCAGTTCTTC
TRBV28	.	TRBJ2-7	TRBD2	CASSPPGGGGYEQYF	TGTGCCAGCAGTCCCCCCGGGGGGGGCGGCTACGAGCAGTACTTC
TRBV5-6	.	TRBJ1-1	.	CASSLGLVGTEAFF	TGTGCCAGCAGCTTGGGGCTCGTGGGAACTGAAGCTTTCTTT
TRBV9	.	TRBJ2-3	TRBD2	CASSVSDTSGDTQYF	TGTGCCAGCAGCGTCAGCGATACTAGCGGGGATACGCAGTATTTT
TRBV6-4	.	TRBJ2-1	TRBD1	CASSEAGTGSYNEQFF	TGTGCCAGCAGTGAGGCCGGGACAGGTTCGTACAATGAGCAGTTCTTC
TRBV5-4	once	TRBJ2-1	TRBD2	CASSAGGESFNEQFF	TGTGCCAGCAGCGCGGGGGGGGAAAGTTTCAATGAGCAGTTCTTC
TRBV2	.	TRBJ1-4	TRBD1	CASRVQGFGEKLFF	TGTGCCAGCAGGGTACAGGGGTTCGGTGAAAAACTGTTTTTT
TRBV30	.	TRBJ1-2	.	CAWTSVYGYTF	TGTGCCTGGACTTCCGTGTATGGCTACACCTTC
TRBV9	.	TRBJ2-7	.	CASSAHGTPLGEQYF	TGTGCCAGCAGCGCACACGGGACACCCTTGGGGGAGCAGTACTTC
TRBV28	.	TRBJ2-3	.	CATSAPAAGGTDTQYF	TGTGCCACTTCCGCCCCGGCGGCCGGGGGCACAGATACGCAGTATTTT
TRBV7-2	few	TRBJ1-4	TRBD1	CASSLVRDRDEKLFF	TGTGCCAGCAGCTTAGTCCGAGACAGGGACGAAAAACTGTTTTTT
TRBV18	.	TRBJ1-1	TRBD1	CASSPGDRPPNTEAFF	TGTGCCAGCTCACCAGGGGACAGGCCCCCGAACACTGAAGCTTTCTTT
TRBV5-4	.	TRBJ1-1	.	CASRETGNTEAFF	TGTGCCAGCAGAGAAACAGGGAACACTGAAGCTTTCTTT
TRBV2	.	TRBJ1-2	.	CASSEAEGRHTF	TGTGCCAGCAGTGAAGCAGAGGGTAGGCACACCTTC
TRBV30	.	TRBJ2-7	TRBD1	CAWSPGTGGSSSYEQYF	TGTGCCTGGAGTCCCGGGACAGGGGGGTCCAGCTCCTACGAGCAGTACTTC
TRBV11-3	.	TRBJ2-7	.	CASSEGTAEQYF	TGTGCCAGCAGCGAGGGAACAGCCGAGCAGTACTTC
TRBV27	.	TRBJ1-4	.	CASSLSAGFYEKLFF	TGTGCCAGCAGTTTATCGGCAGGCTTCTATGAAAAACTGTTTTTT
TRBV3-1/TRBV3-2	.	TRBJ2-3	TRBD2	CASSQGPSGRFTAADTQYF	TGTGCCAGCAGCCAAGGGCCTAGCGGGAGATTCACAGCCGCAGATACGCAGTATTTT
TRBV19	.	TRBJ2-6	.	CASSYVGGLKARTGANVLTF	TGTGCCAGTAGTTACGTAGGAGGCCTGAAGGCCCGGACTGGGGCCAACGTCCTGACTTTC
TRBV2	.	TRBJ2-3	TRBD2	CASSGTRGDTQYF	TGTGCCAGCAGCGGGACTAGGGGGGATACGCAGTATTTT
TRBV18	.	TRBJ2-7	TRBD2	CASSATSGTYEQYF	TGTGCCAGCTCAGCAACTAGCGGTACCTACGAGCAGTACTTC
TRBV27	.	TRBJ2-7	.	CASSLSQTPGGFYEQYF	TGTGCCAGCAGTTTATCCCAGACACCCGGGGGTTTCTACGAGCAGTACTTC
TRBV29-1	once	TRBJ2-5	TRBD1	CSVDSSGQGVTQYF	TGCAGCGTTGATTCATCGGGACAGGGGGTGACCCAGTACTTC
TRBV18	.	TRBJ2-1	.	CASSPPSISGNEQFF	TGTGCCAGCTCACCACCCAGTATTTCGGGGAATGAGCAGTTCTTC
TRBV5-1	.	TRBJ2-3	TRBD2	CASGVAGGPRSTDTQYF	TGCGCCAGCGGGGTAGCGGGAGGGCCTAGGAGCACAGATACGCAGTATTTT
TRBV6-2/TRBV6-3	once	TRBJ2-1	TRBD1	CASSFPGTGNDEQFF	TGTGCCAGCAGCTTCCCCGGGACAGGGAACGATGAGCAGTTCTTC
TRBV19	.	TRBJ1-6	.	CASSAWRTYNSPLHF	TGTGCCAGTAGCGCATGGAGGACCTATAATTCACCCCTCCACTTT